This T cell receptor beta chain stems from a study of vaccination and CD4 T cells after COVID-19. With the Oncomine TCR Beta short-read assay, DNA from cultured CD4+ T cells was sequenced. MiXCR, run by TCRdb on the PCR reads, gives a single entry per CDR3 protein. The sample shows about 4,200 distinct CDR3 sequences, around 50% of them seen only once. This sample's treatment: 10-day PBMC culture with coronavirus spike peptide pools or control peptides (ViraFEST assay). The CDR3 length is 14 residues. Worth noting for this clonotype: Its antigen is as yet unknown.

The TCR comes from a human donor who had recovered from COVID-19. The chain joins TRBV21-1 to TRBJ2-7; the D call TRBD1 from the table was never checked on the DNA. TRBV21-1 is an annotated pseudogene. The sequenced sample consisted of CD4+ T cells from blood, cultured in vitro. The CDR3 nucleotides are TGTGCCAGCAGCTTTTTAAGGGGCGGCCACGAGCAGTACTTC. As protein: CASSFLRGGHEQYF.